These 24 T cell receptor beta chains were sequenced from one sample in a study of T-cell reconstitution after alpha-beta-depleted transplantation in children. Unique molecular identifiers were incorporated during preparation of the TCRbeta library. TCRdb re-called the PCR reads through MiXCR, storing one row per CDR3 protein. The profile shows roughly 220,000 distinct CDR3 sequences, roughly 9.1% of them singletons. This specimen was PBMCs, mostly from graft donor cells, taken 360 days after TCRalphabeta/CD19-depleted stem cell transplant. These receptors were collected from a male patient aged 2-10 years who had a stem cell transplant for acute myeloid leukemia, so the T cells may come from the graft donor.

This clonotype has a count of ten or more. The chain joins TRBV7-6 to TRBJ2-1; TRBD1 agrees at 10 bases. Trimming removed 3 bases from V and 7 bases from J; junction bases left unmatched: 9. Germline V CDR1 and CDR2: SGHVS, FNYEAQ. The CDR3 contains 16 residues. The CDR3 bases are TGTGCCAGCAGCTTGGTCGGGACAGGGGTGGGAAATGAGCAGTTCTTC. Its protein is CASSLVGTGVGNEQFF.

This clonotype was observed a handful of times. This chain's CDR3 is CSVAGPRGYGYTF. The CDR3 coding sequence is TGCAGCGTAGCGGGACCCAGGGGCTATGGCTACACCTTC. The chain joins TRBV29-1 to TRBJ1-2, with a tentative D call TRBD1 (6 bases). The CDR3 contains 13 residues. Trimming shortened V by 6 bases and J by 4 bases, and 15 bases separated the two germline ends. Looked up from germline, CDR1 is SQVTM and CDR2 is ANQGSEA.

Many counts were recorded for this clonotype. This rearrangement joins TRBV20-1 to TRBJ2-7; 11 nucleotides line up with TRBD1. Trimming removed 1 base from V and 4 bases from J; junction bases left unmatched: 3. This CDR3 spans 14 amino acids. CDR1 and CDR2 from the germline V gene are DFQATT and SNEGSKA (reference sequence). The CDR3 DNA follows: TGCAGTGCTAGAGTGGACAGGGGGCGGTACGAGCAGTACTTC. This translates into CSARVDRGRYEQYF.

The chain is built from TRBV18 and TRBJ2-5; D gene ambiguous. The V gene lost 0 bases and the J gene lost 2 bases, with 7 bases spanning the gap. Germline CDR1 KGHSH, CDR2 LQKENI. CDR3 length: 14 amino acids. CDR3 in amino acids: CASSPPLQQETQYF. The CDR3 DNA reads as TGTGCCAGCTCACCACCGTTGCAGCAAGAGACCCAGTACTTC. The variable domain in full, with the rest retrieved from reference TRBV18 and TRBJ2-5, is NAGVMQNPRHLVRRRGQEARLRCSPMKGHSHVYWYRQLPEEGLKFMVYLQKENIIDESGMPKERFSAEFPKEGPSILRIQQVVRGDSAAYFCASSPPLQQETQYFGPGTRLLVL.

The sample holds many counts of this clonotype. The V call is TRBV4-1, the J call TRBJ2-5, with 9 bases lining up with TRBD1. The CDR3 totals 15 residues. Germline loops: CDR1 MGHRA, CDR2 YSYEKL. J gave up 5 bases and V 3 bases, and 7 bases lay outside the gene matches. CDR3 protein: CASSQADRGKETQYF. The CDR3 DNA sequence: TGCGCCAGCAGCCAGGCAGACAGGGGGAAGGAGACCCAGTACTTC.

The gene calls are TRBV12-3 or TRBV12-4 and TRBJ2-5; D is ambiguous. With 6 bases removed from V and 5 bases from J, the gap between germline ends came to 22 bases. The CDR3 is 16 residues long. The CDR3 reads CASSPRFRADEETQYF. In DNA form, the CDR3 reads TGTGCCAGCAGCCCTAGGTTTAGGGCGGATGAGGAGACCCAGTACTTC.

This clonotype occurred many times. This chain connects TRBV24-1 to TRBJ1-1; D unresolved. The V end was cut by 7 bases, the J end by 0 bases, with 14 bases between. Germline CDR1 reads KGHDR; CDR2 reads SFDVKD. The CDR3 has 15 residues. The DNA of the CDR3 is TGTGCCACCAGACGAGGGTTTGGCGTGAACACTGAAGCTTTCTTT. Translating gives CATRRGFGVNTEAFF.

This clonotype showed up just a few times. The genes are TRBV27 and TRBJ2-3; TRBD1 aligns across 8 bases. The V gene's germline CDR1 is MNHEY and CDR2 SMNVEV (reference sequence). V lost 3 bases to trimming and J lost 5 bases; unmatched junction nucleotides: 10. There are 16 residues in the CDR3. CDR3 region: CASSFTQGAGVDTQYF. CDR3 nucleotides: TGTGCCAGCAGTTTCACTCAGGGGGCAGGGGTAGATACGCAGTATTTT.

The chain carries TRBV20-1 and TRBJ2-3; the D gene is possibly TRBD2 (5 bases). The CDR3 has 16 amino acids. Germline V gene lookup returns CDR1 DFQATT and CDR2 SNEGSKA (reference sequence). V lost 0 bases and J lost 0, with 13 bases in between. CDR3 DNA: TGCAGTGCTAGAGATCGTCGGAGGACGAGCACAGATACGCAGTATTTT. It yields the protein CSARDRRRTSTDTQYF.

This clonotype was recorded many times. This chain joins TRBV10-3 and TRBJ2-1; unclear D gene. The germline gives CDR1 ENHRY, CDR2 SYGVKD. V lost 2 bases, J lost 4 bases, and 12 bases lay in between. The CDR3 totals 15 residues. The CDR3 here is CAISEGDIMYNEQFF. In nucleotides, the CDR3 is TGTGCCATCAGTGAGGGGGATATTATGTACAATGAGCAGTTCTTC.

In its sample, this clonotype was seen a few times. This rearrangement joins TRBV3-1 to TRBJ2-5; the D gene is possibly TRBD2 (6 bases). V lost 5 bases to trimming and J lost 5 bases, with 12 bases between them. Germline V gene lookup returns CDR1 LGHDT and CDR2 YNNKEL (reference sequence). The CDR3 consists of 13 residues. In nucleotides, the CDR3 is TGTGCCAGCAGCTTCGCGGGATCTGAGACCCAGTACTTC. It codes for CASSFAGSETQYF.

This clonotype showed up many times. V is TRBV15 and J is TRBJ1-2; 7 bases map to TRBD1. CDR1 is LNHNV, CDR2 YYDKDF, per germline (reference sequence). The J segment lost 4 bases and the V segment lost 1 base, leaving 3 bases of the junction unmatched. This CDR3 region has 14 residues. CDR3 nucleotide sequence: TGTGCCACCAGCAGAGTAGGGGACAGCTATGGCTACACCTTC. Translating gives CATSRVGDSYGYTF.

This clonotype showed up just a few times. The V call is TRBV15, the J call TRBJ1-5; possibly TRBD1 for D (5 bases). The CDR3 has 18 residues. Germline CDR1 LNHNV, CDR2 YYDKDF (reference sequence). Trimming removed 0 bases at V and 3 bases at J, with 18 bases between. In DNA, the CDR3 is TGTGCCACCAGCAGAGATCTGGCAGGGTTAAGTGCCAATCAGCCCCAGCATTTT. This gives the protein CATSRDLAGLSANQPQHF. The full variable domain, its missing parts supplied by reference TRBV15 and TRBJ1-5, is DAMVIQNPRYQVTQFGKPVTLSCSQTLNHNVMYWYQQKSSQAPKLLFHYYDKDFNNEADTPDNFQSRRPNTSFCFLDIRSPGLGDTAMYLCATSRDLAGLSANQPQHFGDGTRLSIL.

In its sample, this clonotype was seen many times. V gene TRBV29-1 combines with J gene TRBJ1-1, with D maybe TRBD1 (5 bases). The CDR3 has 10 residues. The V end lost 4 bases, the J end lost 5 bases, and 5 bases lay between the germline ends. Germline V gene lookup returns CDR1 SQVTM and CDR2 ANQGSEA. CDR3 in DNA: TGCAGCGTTGGGGGGACTGAAGCTTTCTTT. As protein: CSVGGTEAFF.

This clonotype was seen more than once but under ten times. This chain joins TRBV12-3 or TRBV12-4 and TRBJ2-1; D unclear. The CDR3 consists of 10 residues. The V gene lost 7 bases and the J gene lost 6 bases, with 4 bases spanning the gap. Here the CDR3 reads CASMSNEQFF. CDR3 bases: TGTGCCAGCATGAGCAATGAGCAGTTCTTC.

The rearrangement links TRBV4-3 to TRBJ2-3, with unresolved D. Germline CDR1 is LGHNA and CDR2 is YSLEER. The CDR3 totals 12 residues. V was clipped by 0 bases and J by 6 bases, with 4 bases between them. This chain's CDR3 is CASSQDRDTQYF. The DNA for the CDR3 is TGCGCCAGCAGCCAAGATCGCGATACGCAGTATTTT.

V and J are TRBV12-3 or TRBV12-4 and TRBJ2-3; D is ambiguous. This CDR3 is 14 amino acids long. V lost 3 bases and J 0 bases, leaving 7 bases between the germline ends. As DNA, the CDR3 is TGTGCCAGCAGTTTTGTATCTAGCACAGATACGCAGTATTTT. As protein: CASSFVSSTDTQYF.

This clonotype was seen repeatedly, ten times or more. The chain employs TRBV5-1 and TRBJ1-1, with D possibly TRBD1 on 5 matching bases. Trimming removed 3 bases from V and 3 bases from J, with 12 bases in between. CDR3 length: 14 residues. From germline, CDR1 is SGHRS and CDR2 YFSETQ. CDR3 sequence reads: CASSSARGYTEAFF. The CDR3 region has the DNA TGCGCCAGCAGCTCGGCCCGGGGCTACACTGAAGCTTTCTTT.

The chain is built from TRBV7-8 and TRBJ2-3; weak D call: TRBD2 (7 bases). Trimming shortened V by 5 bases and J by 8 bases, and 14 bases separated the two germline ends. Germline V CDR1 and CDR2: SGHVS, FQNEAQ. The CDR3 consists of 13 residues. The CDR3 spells CASSNEGGGTQYF. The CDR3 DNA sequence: TGTGCCAGCAGCAACGAGGGGGGGGGTACGCAGTATTTT.

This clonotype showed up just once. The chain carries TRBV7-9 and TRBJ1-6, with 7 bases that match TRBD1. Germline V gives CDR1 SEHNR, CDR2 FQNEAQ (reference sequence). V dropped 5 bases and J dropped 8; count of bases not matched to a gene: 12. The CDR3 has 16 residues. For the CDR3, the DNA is TGTGCCAGCAGCCCTACCCGGACAGGCCGGGATTCACCCCTCCACTTT. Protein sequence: CASSPTRTGRDSPLHF. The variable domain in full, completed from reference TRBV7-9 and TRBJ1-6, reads DTGVSQNPRHKITKRGQNVTFRCDPISEHNRLYWYRQTLGQGPEFLTYFQNEAQLEKSRLLSDRFSAERPKGSFSTLEIQRTEQGDSAMYLCASSPTRTGRDSPLHFGNGTRLTVT.

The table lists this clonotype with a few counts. This CDR3 reads CASSIQPNQPQHF. CDR3 bases: TGTGCCAGCAGTATACAGCCCAATCAGCCCCAGCATTTT. The chain combines TRBV6-5 with TRBJ1-5; D remains ambiguous. Germline V gene data show CDR1 as MNHEY and CDR2 as SVGAGI. Trimming cost V 5 bases and J 3 bases, with 8 bases left between them. The CDR3 is made up of 13 amino acids.

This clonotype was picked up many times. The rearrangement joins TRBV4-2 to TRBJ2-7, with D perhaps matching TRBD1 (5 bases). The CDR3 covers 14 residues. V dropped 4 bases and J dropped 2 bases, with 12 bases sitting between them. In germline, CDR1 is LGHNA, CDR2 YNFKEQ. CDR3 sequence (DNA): TGTGCCAGCAGCCGGGGCCCAGCCACCTACGAGCAGTACTTC. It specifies CASSRGPATYEQYF.

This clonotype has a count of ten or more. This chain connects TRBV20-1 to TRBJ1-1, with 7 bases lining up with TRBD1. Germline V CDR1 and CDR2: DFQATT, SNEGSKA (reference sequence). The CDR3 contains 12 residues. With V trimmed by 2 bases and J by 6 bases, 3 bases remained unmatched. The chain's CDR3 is CSARHGQAEAFF. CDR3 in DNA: TGCAGTGCTAGACACGGACAGGCTGAAGCTTTCTTT.

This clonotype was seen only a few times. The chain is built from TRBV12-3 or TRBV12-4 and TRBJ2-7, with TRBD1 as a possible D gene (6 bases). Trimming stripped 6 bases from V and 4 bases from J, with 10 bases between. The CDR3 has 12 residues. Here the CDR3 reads CASSPTGYEQYF. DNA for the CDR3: TGTGCCAGCAGCCCGACAGGTTACGAGCAGTACTTC.